Each of the 4 T cell receptor beta chains below was sequenced from the same sample in a study of CD8+CD57+ T cells in acquired aplastic anemia. CDR3 and TCR beta VDJ profiling relied on genomic DNA as the template. TCRdb redid the calling of the reads with MiXCR, one entry per CDR3 protein. Among hundreds of thousands of distinct CDR3 sequences listed, about two thirds were seen once. The sequenced sample consisted of sorted CD4+, CD8+, or CD8+CD57+ T cells (not recorded which) from PBMCs. These receptors all stem from a human donor in good health, serving as a control.

In regard to this clonotype: Compared with germline, one end of the junction differs, possibly owing to a read error. The rearrangement joins TRBV7-3 to TRBJ2-7; TRBD1 might be the D (6 bases). Germline-derived CDR1 and CDR2 are SGHTA and FQGTGA. The CDR3 is 14 amino acids. CDR3 in amino acids: CASSETGFSKDHIF. CDR3 coding DNA: TGTGCCAGCAGTGAAACAGGGTTTAGCAAAGACCATATCTTC.

Of note for this clonotype: A much larger clone sits a single nucleotide away, making a read error possible. The chain is built from TRBV5-5 and TRBJ1-6; 7 bases align to TRBD1. Trimming at V came to 0 bases and at J to 10 bases, leaving 7 bases not matched to a gene. Germline values: CDR1 SGHKS, CDR2 YYEKEE (reference sequence). This CDR3 comprises 15 residues. CDR3 sequence (DNA): TGTGCCAGCAGCTTGGTTCAGGGGGGAGACTCACCCCTCCACTTT. It codes for CASSLVQGGDSPLHF.

About this clonotype itself: At one end the junction does not follow the germline gene, possibly because of a read error. The V and J genes are TRBV2 and TRBJ1-4; no clear D gene. CDR3 length: 13 amino acids. CDR1 SNHLY and CDR2 FYNNEI come from the germline V gene. Here the CDR3 reads CASSRAPDYEQYF. CDR3 bases: TGTGCCAGCAGTAGAGCCCCGGATTACGAACAGTATTTC.

This clonotype was seen only once. At one boundary the junction diverges from the germline segment, which might be a read error. The rearrangement links TRBV10-3 to TRBJ2-1; 11 bases align to TRBD2. Germline CDR1 and CDR2: ENHRY and SYGVKD. This CDR3 region has 15 residues. The CDR3 loop is CASSERLAGHNEQFF. As DNA, the CDR3 is TGTGCCAGCAGTGAAAGACTAGCGGGGCACAATGAGCAGTTCTTC.